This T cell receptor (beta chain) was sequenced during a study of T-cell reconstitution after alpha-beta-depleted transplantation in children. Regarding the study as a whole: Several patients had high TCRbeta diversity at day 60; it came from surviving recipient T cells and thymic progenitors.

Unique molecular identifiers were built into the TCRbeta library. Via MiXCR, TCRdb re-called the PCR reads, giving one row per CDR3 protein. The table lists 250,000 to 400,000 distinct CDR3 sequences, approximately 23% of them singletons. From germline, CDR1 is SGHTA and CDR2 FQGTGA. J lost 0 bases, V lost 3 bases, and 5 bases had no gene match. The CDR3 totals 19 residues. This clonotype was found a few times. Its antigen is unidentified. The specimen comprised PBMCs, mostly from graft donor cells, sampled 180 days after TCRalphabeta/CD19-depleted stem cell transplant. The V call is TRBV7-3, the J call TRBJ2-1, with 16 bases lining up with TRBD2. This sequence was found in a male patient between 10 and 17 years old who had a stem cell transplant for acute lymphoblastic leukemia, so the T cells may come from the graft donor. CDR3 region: CASSLTGLAGGPSYNEQFF. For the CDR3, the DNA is TGTGCCAGCAGCTTGACGGGACTAGCGGGAGGGCCCTCCTACAATGAGCAGTTCTTC.